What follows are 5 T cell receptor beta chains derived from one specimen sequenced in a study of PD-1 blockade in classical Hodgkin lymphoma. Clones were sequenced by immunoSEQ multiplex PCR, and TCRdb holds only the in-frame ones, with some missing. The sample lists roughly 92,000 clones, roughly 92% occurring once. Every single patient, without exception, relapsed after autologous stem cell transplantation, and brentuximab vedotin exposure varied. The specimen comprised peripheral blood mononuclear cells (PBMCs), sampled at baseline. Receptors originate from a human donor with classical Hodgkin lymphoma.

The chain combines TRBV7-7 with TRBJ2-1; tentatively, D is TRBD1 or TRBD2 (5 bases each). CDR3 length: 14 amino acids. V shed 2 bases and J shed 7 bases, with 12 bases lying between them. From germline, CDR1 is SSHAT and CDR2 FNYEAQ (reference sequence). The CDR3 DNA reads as TGTGCCAGCAGCTTATCAGGGACGGCTAATGAGCAGTTCTTC. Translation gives CASSLSGTANEQFF.

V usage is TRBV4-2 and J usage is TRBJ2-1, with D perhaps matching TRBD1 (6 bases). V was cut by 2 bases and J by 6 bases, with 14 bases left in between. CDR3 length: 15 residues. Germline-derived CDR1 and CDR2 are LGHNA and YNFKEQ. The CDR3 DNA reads TGTGCCAGCAGCCAATCTATTGGGGGCGTCAATGAGCAGTTCTTC. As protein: CASSQSIGGVNEQFF.

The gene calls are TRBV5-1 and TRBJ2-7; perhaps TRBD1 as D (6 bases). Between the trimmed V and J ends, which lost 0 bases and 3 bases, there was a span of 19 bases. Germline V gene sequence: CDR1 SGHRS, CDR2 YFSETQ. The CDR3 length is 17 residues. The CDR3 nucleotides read TGCGCCAGCAGCTTGGCCGGGACATCCCTGTACCACTACGAGCAGTACTTC. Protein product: CASSLAGTSLYHYEQYF.

This chain's CDR3 is CASSSTHGGKLFF. The CDR3 DNA reads TGTGCCAGCAGTTCTACGCACGGCGGAAAACTGTTTTTT. V usage is TRBV6-5 and J usage is TRBJ1-4; D gene ambiguous. The CDR3 has 13 residues. The V end lost 4 bases, the J end lost 10 bases, and 13 bases lay between the germline ends. Per germline, CDR1 MNHEY and CDR2 SVGAGI.

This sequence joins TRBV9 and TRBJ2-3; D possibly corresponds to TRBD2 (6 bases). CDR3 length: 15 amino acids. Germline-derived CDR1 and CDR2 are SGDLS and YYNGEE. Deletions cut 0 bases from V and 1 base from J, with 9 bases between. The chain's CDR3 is CASSVVPSGTDTQYF. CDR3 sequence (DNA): TGTGCCAGCAGCGTAGTGCCTAGCGGCACAGATACGCAGTATTTT.